This TCR beta chain is drawn from a study of shared clonotypes between healthy human individuals. Study at large: The people who gave samples were two women and a few men aged 18 to 49. The plates for each donor numbered three CD4 naive, three CD4 memory, two CD8 naive and one CD8 memory.

This clone has just a few counts. The antigen is not known. Assay used: immunoSEQ multiplex PCR; TCRdb lists only in-frame clones, some missing. Of a few million clones in the sample, roughly 93% are singletons; the top ten hold around 1.8%. Naive-designated CD8 cells lacked CD45RO, were positively enriched for CCR7, and omitted terminally differentiated effector memory CD45RA+ cells. Whole-study findings and limits: Lower generation probabilities were found for non-shared clonotypes than for those shared by all four donors. Roughly 5% of naive CD4 clonotypes were shared across four donors.

The clonotype originates from a man in his late teens or twenties in good health. Some clones in this sample may be carry-over from other donors' samples. Sequenced material: naive CD8+ T cells from PBMCs.

CDR3 region: CATRMWTGGDTEAFF. Here the CDR3 DNA reads TGTGCCACAAGAATGTGGACAGGGGGGGACACTGAAGCTTTCTTT. This chain uses TRBV19 with TRBJ1-1, with 10 bases lining up with TRBD1. V lost 10 bases to trimming and J lost 3 bases; unmatched junction nucleotides: 11. The CDR3 totals 15 residues. The germline V gene encodes CDR1 LNHDA and CDR2 SQIVND (reference sequence).